This T cell receptor beta chain is from a study of CD8 T cells in ankylosing spondylitis. TCRdb re-analysed the 5' RACE reads in MiXCR, keeping a single row per CDR3 protein. The sample records about 90,000 distinct CDR3 sequences, about 27% being singletons. This CDR3 has 13 amino acids. Germline V CDR1 and CDR2: SGHKS, YYEKEE (reference sequence). V was cut by 0 bases and J by 6 bases, with 6 bases left in between. The V and J genes are TRBV5-5 and TRBJ2-2; tentatively, D is TRBD2 (6 bases). The sequence derives from a male donor with ankylosing spondylitis or in good health (not recorded which). What was sequenced was blood, either unsorted or a sorted T cell fraction (not recorded which). CDR3 protein: CASSLGDSGELFF. CDR3 DNA sequence: TGTGCCAGCAGCTTGGGGGACTCCGGGGAGCTGTTTTTT.